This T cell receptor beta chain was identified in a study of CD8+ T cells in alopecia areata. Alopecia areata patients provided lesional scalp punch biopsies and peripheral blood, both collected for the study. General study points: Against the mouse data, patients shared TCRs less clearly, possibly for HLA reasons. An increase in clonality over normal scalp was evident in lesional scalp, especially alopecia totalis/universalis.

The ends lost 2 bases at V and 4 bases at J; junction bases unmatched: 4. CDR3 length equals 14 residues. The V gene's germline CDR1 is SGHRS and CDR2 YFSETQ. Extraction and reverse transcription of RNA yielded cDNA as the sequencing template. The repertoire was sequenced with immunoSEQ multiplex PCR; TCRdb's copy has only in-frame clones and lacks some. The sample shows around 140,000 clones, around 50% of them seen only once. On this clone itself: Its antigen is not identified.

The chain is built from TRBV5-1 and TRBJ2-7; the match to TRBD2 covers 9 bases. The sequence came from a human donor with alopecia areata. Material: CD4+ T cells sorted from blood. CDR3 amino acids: CASSFAGGPYEQYF. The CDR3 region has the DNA TGCGCCAGCAGCTTCGCGGGAGGGCCATACGAGCAGTACTTC.